These 26 T cell receptor beta chains share one sample of origin, sequenced in a study of cytomegalovirus exposure and HLA in healthy donors. PCR used 60 Vbeta primers and 13 Jbeta primers. The protocol was immunoSEQ multiplex PCR, while the TCRdb copy is restricted to in-frame clones and leaves out a portion. The table records approximately 120,000 clones, approximately 73% of them present only once. Sample: PBMCs. Receptors were obtained from a man between 60 and 70 years old in good health and CMV-seropositive.

This chain joins TRBV10-1 and TRBJ2-2, with a weak D call TRBD2 (6 bases). The CDR3 is 14 residues long. Germline CDR1 WNHNN, CDR2 SYGVQD (reference sequence). V lost 8 bases to trimming and J lost 7 bases, with 17 bases between them. The DNA of the CDR3 is TGCGCCAGCCAGAGGGCTAGCGAGGTCGGGGAGCTGTTTTTT. Protein: CASQRASEVGELFF.

The rearrangement joins TRBV7-3 to TRBJ1-6; perhaps TRBD1 as D (5 bases). Germline CDR1 and CDR2: SGHTA and FQGTGA. The CDR3 contains 13 residues. Trimming stripped 8 bases from V and 8 bases from J, with 13 bases between. The CDR3 is CASQRTGDSPLHF. CDR3 coding DNA: TGTGCCAGCCAAAGGACGGGGGATTCACCCCTCCACTTT.

This chain joins TRBV6-1 and TRBJ2-5; tentative D call: TRBD1 (6 bases). The CDR3 runs to 14 residues. Trimming stripped 3 bases from V and 7 bases from J, with 15 bases between. CDR1 MNHNS and CDR2 SASEGT come from the germline V gene. The CDR3 DNA follows: TGTGCCAGCAGTGATGGGGGCAGGGGACGGACCCAGTACTTC. It codes for CASSDGGRGRTQYF.

V is TRBV9 and J is TRBJ2-5, with TRBD2 matching over 13 bases. This CDR3 comprises 15 residues. With 4 bases clipped from V and 5 bases from J, the junction kept 5 bases outside the gene matches. In germline, CDR1 is SGDLS, CDR2 YYNGEE. CDR3 loop: CASSSTSGGVETQYF. CDR3 coding DNA: TGTGCCAGCAGCTCAACTAGCGGGGGGGTGGAGACCCAGTACTTC.

The chain couples TRBV25-1 to TRBJ1-4, with TRBD1 identical over 7 bases. This CDR3 is built from 14 residues. V lost 3 bases, J lost 4 bases, and 2 bases stayed unmatched. Germline V gene data show CDR1 as MGHDK and CDR2 as SYGVNS. CDR3 in DNA: TGTGCCAGCAGTGATGACAGGGATAATGAAAAACTGTTTTTT. It translates to CASSDDRDNEKLFF.

The rearrangement joins TRBV5-1 to TRBJ2-3; TRBD2 aligns across 10 bases. Unmatched junction bases numbered 6, after V lost 4 bases and J lost 4 bases. Germline V gives CDR1 SGHRS, CDR2 YFSETQ. CDR3 length equals 15 residues. CDR3 sequence: CASSIASGGPDTQYF. Here the CDR3 DNA reads TGCGCCAGCAGCATCGCTAGCGGGGGCCCAGATACGCAGTATTTT. Using reference TRBV5-1 and TRBJ2-3 for the parts outside the CDR3, the full variable domain is KAGVTQTPRYLIKTRGQQVTLSCSPISGHRSVSWYQQTPGQGLQFLFEYFSETQRNKGNFPGRFSGRQFSNSRSEMNVSTLELGDSALYLCASSIASGGPDTQYFGPGTRLTVL.

In its sample, this clone was seen once. V gene TRBV29-1 combines with J gene TRBJ2-7; TRBD1 matches at 12 bases. Germline V gene data show CDR1 as SQVTM and CDR2 as ANQGSEA. J was trimmed by 4 bases and V by 4 bases; bases with no gene match: 5. This CDR3 contains 14 residues. This chain's CDR3 is CSVGDRGRSYEQYF. CDR3 nucleotides: TGCAGCGTTGGGGACAGGGGGCGATCTTACGAGCAGTACTTC.

The CDR3 region is CASSYGTGESGYTF. The CDR3 DNA sequence: TGTGCCAGCAGTTACGGGACAGGGGAGAGTGGCTACACCTTC. This chain joins TRBV6-5 and TRBJ1-2; 10 bases map to TRBD1. Looked up from germline, CDR1 is MNHEY and CDR2 is SVGAGI. V dropped 2 bases and J dropped 7; count of bases not matched to a gene: 4. The CDR3 covers 14 residues.

This chain joins TRBV5-1 and TRBJ2-7; 10 bases line up with TRBD2. The CDR3 extends over 18 amino acids. Germline CDR1 reads SGHRS; CDR2 reads YFSETQ. The junction had 13 bases not matched to a gene; V was cut back by 0 bases and J by 4 bases. As DNA, the CDR3 is TGCGCCAGCAGCTTGGCCACGGCTAGCGGGGGTATTATGTACGAGCAGTACTTC. It encodes CASSLATASGGIMYEQYF.

The chain couples TRBV28 to TRBJ1-2, with D hard to call. CDR1 is MDHEN and CDR2 is SYDVKM in the germline V gene. V was shortened by 4 bases and J by 3 bases, with 6 bases between the two germline ends. The CDR3 sequence is 12 residues long. The CDR3 reads CASSSGYYGYTF. CDR3 nucleotides: TGTGCCAGCAGTTCAGGCTACTATGGCTACACCTTC.

The V and J genes are TRBV6-1 and TRBJ2-3; a possible D gene is TRBD2 (6 bases). CDR1 is MNHNS and CDR2 is SASEGT in the germline V gene. V lost 6 bases and J 1 base, leaving 14 bases between the germline ends. The CDR3 has 15 amino acids. CDR3 nucleotide sequence: TGTGCCAGCAGCCCCGGGGGTTACGGCACAGATACGCAGTATTTT. Residues: CASSPGGYGTDTQYF.

This CDR3 is CASSTGGDTQYF. CDR3 sequence (DNA): TGTGCCAGCAGTACAGGGGGCGATACGCAGTATTTT. The chain links TRBV2 to TRBJ2-3; 9 bases line up with TRBD1. J was trimmed by 6 bases and V by 5 bases; bases with no gene match: 0. Germline CDR1 is SNHLY and CDR2 is FYNNEI. The CDR3 is made up of 12 amino acids.

This clone was recorded a few times. J is TRBJ1-1 and V is TRBV6-5; D unclear. Per the germline V gene, CDR1 is MNHEY and CDR2 is SVGAGI. This CDR3 contains 13 residues. Between the trimmed V and J ends, which lost 5 bases and 1 base, there was a span of 8 bases. This CDR3 is CASSDNWNTEAFF. The CDR3, as DNA: TGTGCCAGCAGTGACAACTGGAACACTGAAGCTTTCTTT.

The chain joins TRBV6-5 to TRBJ1-2; D unclear. The length of the CDR3 is 14 residues. Germline CDR1 MNHEY, CDR2 SVGAGI. The V gene lost 5 bases and the J gene lost 4 bases, with 14 bases spanning the gap. In nucleotides, the CDR3 is TGTGCCAGCAGTACCCCGGGAGTTTCCTATGGCTACACCTTC. It specifies CASSTPGVSYGYTF.

The chain joins TRBV6-5 to TRBJ2-3; tentatively, D is TRBD1 (6 bases). Looked up from germline, CDR1 is MNHEY and CDR2 is SVGAGI. The CDR3 contains 13 residues. Trimming shortened V by 6 bases and J by 8 bases, and 15 bases separated the two germline ends. CDR3: CASSRDTQLTQYF. CDR3 nucleotides: TGTGCCAGCAGCCGGGACACCCAACTTACGCAGTATTTT.

This clone has only one observation. The gene calls are TRBV7-2 and TRBJ2-2; 8 bases match TRBD2. CDR3 length equals 16 residues. Germline V gene lookup returns CDR1 SGHTA and CDR2 FQGNSA. V lost 5 bases and J lost 6; bases outside the gene matches: 11. CDR3 in amino acids: CASSATTGGAAGELFF. In DNA form, the CDR3 reads TGTGCCAGCAGCGCCACCACGGGAGGGGCCGCCGGGGAGCTGTTTTTT.

J is TRBJ2-5 and V is TRBV2, with TRBD2 as a possible D gene (6 bases). The germline gives CDR1 SNHLY, CDR2 FYNNEI. The CDR3 is 15 amino acids. Trimming took off 0 bases at V and 5 bases at J, with 13 bases between the two ends. The DNA for the CDR3 is TGTGCCAGCAGTGAAGCCGAGGGGAGCGGGGAGACCCAGTACTTC. It is translated as CASSEAEGSGETQYF. Supplemented by reference TRBV2 and TRBJ2-5, the full variable domain reads EPEVTQTPSHQVTQMGQEVILRCVPISNHLYFYWYRQILGQKVEFLVSFYNNEISEKSEIFDDQFSVERPDGSNFTLKIRSTKLEDSAMYFCASSEAEGSGETQYFGPGTRLLVL.

About this clone itself: One junction end disagrees with the germline gene, perhaps due to a read error. The chain carries TRBV5-1 and TRBJ2-3; 9 bases agree with TRBD2. Germline CDR1 is SGHRS and CDR2 is YFSETQ. The CDR3 has 14 amino acids. Here the CDR3 reads CASSLGLAPDTQYF. As DNA, the CDR3 is TGCGCCAGCAGTTTGGGACTAGCCCCAGATACGCAGTATTTT.

This sequence joins TRBV10-3 and TRBJ2-4, with D possibly matching TRBD2 (6 bases). CDR3 length: 17 amino acids. The ends were cut back, 2 bases at V and 2 bases at J, with 16 bases in the middle. Germline V gives CDR1 ENHRY, CDR2 SYGVKD. The CDR3 reads CAISENRGGGTKNIQYF. The CDR3 DNA is TGTGCCATCAGTGAGAATAGGGGTGGGGGGACCAAAAACATTCAGTACTTC.

This clone occurred a few times. The J gene is TRBJ2-5, the V gene TRBV5-1; 7 bases are a match to TRBD2. V shed 4 bases and J 2 bases; nucleotides not matched to a gene: 5. CDR1 and CDR2 from the germline V gene are SGHRS and YFSETQ. This CDR3 comprises 14 residues. The CDR3 is CASSGTSVQETQYF. CDR3 DNA sequence: TGCGCCAGCAGCGGAACTAGCGTACAAGAGACCCAGTACTTC.

This clone was seen a handful of times. The chain recombines TRBV4-1 with TRBJ2-1; tentatively, D is TRBD1 (5 bases). Germline V gene data show CDR1 as MGHRA and CDR2 as YSYEKL. The ends were cut back, 4 bases at V and 8 bases at J, with 18 bases in the middle. This CDR3 is built from 15 residues. The CDR3 loop is CASSLQGWSGDEQFF. DNA of the CDR3: TGCGCCAGCAGCCTGCAGGGTTGGAGTGGGGATGAGCAGTTCTTC.

This clone has just a few counts. The chain is built from TRBV14 and TRBJ1-3; no firm D call. The CDR3 length is 15 residues. CDR1 is SGHDN, CDR2 FVKESK, per germline. The V end was cut by 1 base, the J end by 1 base, with 8 bases between. The chain's CDR3 is CASSQVRFSGNTIYF. Written as DNA, the CDR3 is TGTGCCAGCAGCCAAGTGAGGTTTTCTGGAAACACCATATATTTT. Full variable domain (outside the CDR3, taken from reference TRBV14 and TRBJ1-3): EAGVTQFPSHSVIEKGQTVTLRCDPISGHDNLYWYRRVMGKEIKFLLHFVKESKQDESGMPNNRFLAERTGGTYSTLKVQPAELEDSGVYFCASSQVRFSGNTIYFGEGSWLTVV.

The V and J genes are TRBV6-5 and TRBJ1-2, with 9 bases matching TRBD1. V lost 5 bases and J lost 4; bases outside the gene matches: 5. CDR1 and CDR2 (germline): MNHEY, SVGAGI. CDR3 length equals 14 residues. The CDR3 region has the DNA TGTGCCAGCAGTCCGCAGGACAGGGGCTATGGCTACACCTTC. This translates into CASSPQDRGYGYTF.

The table lists this clone with a few counts. V is TRBV11-2 and J is TRBJ2-3; tentative D call: TRBD2 (6 bases). Germline CDR1 reads SGHAT; CDR2 reads FQNNGV. The CDR3 has 17 amino acids. Trimming left V 2 bases short and J 1 base short, with 16 bases between. CDR3 in DNA: TGTGCCAGCAGCTTACGTGGCGGGGTTGAGGGCACAGATACGCAGTATTTT. Translation gives CASSLRGGVEGTDTQYF.

The chain links TRBV7-2 to TRBJ2-7; TRBD2 aligns across 13 bases. The germline CDR1 and CDR2 sequences are SGHTA and FQGNSA. With 7 bases clipped from V and 1 base from J, the junction kept 1 base outside the gene matches. The CDR3 runs 14 residues. The CDR3 DNA reads as TGTGCCAGCACACTAGCGGGGGGGTCCTACGAGCAGTACTTC. This translates into CASTLAGGSYEQYF.

The chain is built from TRBV7-9 and TRBJ2-3, with 7 positions matching TRBD2. V was clipped by 7 bases and J by 3 bases; unmatched bases: 7. This CDR3 contains 14 residues. Germline CDR1 is SEHNR and CDR2 is FQNEAQ (reference sequence). This CDR3 is CASTPLGRTDTQYF. The CDR3 nucleotides read TGTGCCAGCACCCCCCTCGGGAGGACAGATACGCAGTATTTT.